This is a list of T cell receptor beta chains from one sample in a study of human T cells and chemical hapten exposure. MiXCR, applied by TCRdb to the RACE reads, yields one record per CDR3 protein. The sample includes about 110,000 distinct CDR3 sequences, 10% to 15% seen only once; the top ten take around 1.5%. The source material was whole blood, sampled in connection with sensitization to the hapten diphenylcyclopropenone (DPC). These receptors were collected from a woman aged 45-65 years with alopecia areata. Some clones in this sample may be carry-over from other donors' samples. Both conserved end residues are trimmed from each CDR3. Each record gives: D gene, V gene, J gene, CDR3 protein. D genes are given only for firm matches.

D gene: .; V gene: TRBV6-2/TRBV6-3; J gene: TRBJ2-7; CDR3 protein: ASSLPLEASYEQY
D gene: TRBD2; V gene: TRBV7-2; J gene: TRBJ2-1; CDR3 protein: ASSLDSGAYNEQF
D gene: .; V gene: TRBV20-1; J gene: TRBJ2-5; CDR3 protein: SGEGTGEETQY
D gene: TRBD1; V gene: TRBV2; J gene: TRBJ2-2; CDR3 protein: ASATGFGELF
D gene: .; V gene: TRBV18; J gene: TRBJ2-5; CDR3 protein: ASSPPTIETQY
D gene: .; V gene: TRBV3-1; J gene: TRBJ1-2; CDR3 protein: ASSSMALSYGYT
D gene: .; V gene: TRBV3-1; J gene: TRBJ2-5; CDR3 protein: ASSQPGLQY
D gene: TRBD1; V gene: TRBV18; J gene: TRBJ2-3; CDR3 protein: ASSPTGPGMDFTDTQY
D gene: .; V gene: TRBV2; J gene: TRBJ2-7; CDR3 protein: ASSWGPPLSSYEQY
D gene: .; V gene: TRBV11-2; J gene: TRBJ2-1; CDR3 protein: ASSLGSGLASYNEQF
D gene: TRBD2; V gene: TRBV20-1; J gene: TRBJ2-1; CDR3 protein: SARSGLAGIHEQF
D gene: TRBD1; V gene: TRBV28; J gene: TRBJ1-1; CDR3 protein: ASSSGTGAMGAF
D gene: .; V gene: TRBV28; J gene: TRBJ2-5; CDR3 protein: ASSLALRPQETQY
D gene: .; V gene: TRBV6-5; J gene: TRBJ2-2; CDR3 protein: ASSYSPGGGTGELF
D gene: TRBD2; V gene: TRBV7-2; J gene: TRBJ2-5; CDR3 protein: ASSARLAGSETQY
D gene: .; V gene: TRBV5-1; J gene: TRBJ2-3; CDR3 protein: ASSLGGGPDTQY
D gene: TRBD1; V gene: TRBV18; J gene: TRBJ1-5; CDR3 protein: ASSPDRAGNQPQH
D gene: .; V gene: TRBV20-1; J gene: TRBJ2-7; CDR3 protein: SARGMGNEQY
D gene: .; V gene: TRBV29-1; J gene: TRBJ2-7; CDR3 protein: SVEERGDYEQY
D gene: TRBD2; V gene: TRBV4-1; J gene: TRBJ2-2; CDR3 protein: ASSQVDMGLTTGELF
D gene: .; V gene: TRBV18; J gene: TRBJ1-2; CDR3 protein: ASSSDPLSGYGYT
D gene: .; V gene: TRBV29-1; J gene: TRBJ1-2; CDR3 protein: SVRDERNYGYT
D gene: .; V gene: TRBV28; J gene: TRBJ2-7; CDR3 protein: ASSSTGAQDYEQY
D gene: TRBD1; V gene: TRBV7-9; J gene: TRBJ2-3; CDR3 protein: ASSPKYPGQRTDTQY
D gene: .; V gene: TRBV11-2; J gene: TRBJ2-7; CDR3 protein: ASSARPSGPYEQY
D gene: .; V gene: TRBV12-3/TRBV12-4; J gene: TRBJ2-5; CDR3 protein: ASSMSVYQETQY
D gene: .; V gene: TRBV28; J gene: TRBJ1-6; CDR3 protein: ASSKIRRSNSPLH
D gene: TRBD2; V gene: TRBV6-2/TRBV6-3; J gene: TRBJ2-1; CDR3 protein: ASSRTSGGGDEQF
D gene: TRBD1; V gene: TRBV2; J gene: TRBJ1-6; CDR3 protein: ASSLMGQGNSPLH
D gene: TRBD1; V gene: TRBV27; J gene: TRBJ2-7; CDR3 protein: ASSQGQGHEQY
D gene: .; V gene: TRBV20-1; J gene: TRBJ1-5; CDR3 protein: SAREGRYSNQPKH
D gene: .; V gene: TRBV7-9; J gene: TRBJ1-2; CDR3 protein: ASRGLRGGDYGYT
D gene: .; V gene: TRBV28; J gene: TRBJ1-5; CDR3 protein: ASTSGFGQPQH
D gene: .; V gene: TRBV7-9; J gene: TRBJ2-1; CDR3 protein: ASSSINYSYNEQF
D gene: TRBD2; V gene: TRBV29-1; J gene: TRBJ2-7; CDR3 protein: SVSGSGRRTYEQY
D gene: .; V gene: TRBV2; J gene: TRBJ2-5; CDR3 protein: ASSDGTQY
D gene: .; V gene: TRBV19; J gene: TRBJ2-1; CDR3 protein: ASSRRSGNEQF
D gene: .; V gene: TRBV28; J gene: TRBJ1-5; CDR3 protein: ASSPREPDQPQH
D gene: .; V gene: TRBV6-1; J gene: TRBJ2-7; CDR3 protein: ASSEARRGGQY
D gene: .; V gene: TRBV14; J gene: TRBJ2-1; CDR3 protein: ASSHPQGSYNEQF
D gene: TRBD2; V gene: TRBV6-6; J gene: TRBJ2-3; CDR3 protein: ASSSPGTSADTQY
D gene: .; V gene: TRBV11-3; J gene: TRBJ2-1; CDR3 protein: ASSSGPSSYNEQF
D gene: .; V gene: TRBV28; J gene: TRBJ2-7; CDR3 protein: ASSLSQGSYEQY
D gene: .; V gene: TRBV24-1; J gene: TRBJ2-5; CDR3 protein: ATSDSAQETQY
D gene: .; V gene: TRBV28; J gene: TRBJ2-7; CDR3 protein: ASSLQGTHEQY
D gene: TRBD1; V gene: TRBV12-3/TRBV12-4; J gene: TRBJ1-1; CDR3 protein: ASSPTRQGTEAF
D gene: .; V gene: TRBV28; J gene: TRBJ2-7; CDR3 protein: ASSSRGSLSYEQY
D gene: .; V gene: TRBV7-2; J gene: TRBJ2-5; CDR3 protein: ASSFSYQETQY
D gene: TRBD1; V gene: TRBV6-5; J gene: TRBJ1-4; CDR3 protein: ASSYHRGSTNEKLF
D gene: .; V gene: TRBV24-1; J gene: TRBJ1-2; CDR3 protein: ATSENRAGYT
D gene: TRBD1; V gene: TRBV27; J gene: TRBJ1-1; CDR3 protein: ASSLTGAREAF
D gene: .; V gene: TRBV12-3/TRBV12-4; J gene: TRBJ1-2; CDR3 protein: ASSLTGAGNYGYT
D gene: .; V gene: TRBV6-5; J gene: TRBJ1-2; CDR3 protein: ASKTPASSYGYT
D gene: .; V gene: TRBV20-1; J gene: TRBJ2-1; CDR3 protein: SARTRSMLTGNEQF
D gene: .; V gene: TRBV12-3/TRBV12-4; J gene: TRBJ2-3; CDR3 protein: ASSPKRTDTQY
D gene: .; V gene: TRBV7-9; J gene: TRBJ1-1; CDR3 protein: ASSSRRTAVNTEAF
D gene: .; V gene: TRBV10-2; J gene: TRBJ2-1; CDR3 protein: ASSPRLANLYNEQF
D gene: .; V gene: TRBV3-1; J gene: TRBJ1-1; CDR3 protein: ASSQGRGTEAF